The T cell receptor (beta chain) under discussion was sequenced for a study of T cell changes during pregnancy in multiple sclerosis. Assay used: immunoSEQ multiplex PCR; TCRdb lists only in-frame clones, some missing. The sample includes 35,000 to 50,000 clones, approximately 90% of them seen just once. Germline CDR1 is MGHRA and CDR2 is YSYEKL. This CDR3 comprises 16 residues. V dropped 0 bases and J dropped 7 bases, with 15 bases sitting between them. V usage is TRBV4-1 and J usage is TRBJ2-2; possible D gene TRBD2, 5 bases. This receptor was identified in a female donor with multiple sclerosis, enrolled in a pregnancy study. The sample was CD4+ T cells from peripheral blood mononuclear cells, taken after pregnancy. CDR3 sequence: CASSQDGEGRGGELFF. CDR3 DNA sequence: TGCGCCAGCAGCCAAGATGGTGAAGGGAGAGGCGGGGAGCTGTTTTTT.